Given below is one T cell receptor beta chain in context. What it recognizes is unknown. This specimen comes from a study of T cell repertoires in cytomegalovirus infection. Looking at the study overall: Both CMV infection and a matching HLA type were indicated by public TCR beta signatures.

The V end lost 0 bases, the J end lost 3 bases, and 9 bases lay between the germline ends. This CDR3 is 14 amino acids long. The germline V gene encodes CDR1 SGHVS and CDR2 FNYEAQ. Via MiXCR, TCRdb re-called the reads, giving one row per CDR3 protein. The sample consists of 200,000 or so distinct CDR3 sequences, 35% to 45% of them appearing once. The sample here was CD8+ T cells from cultured PBMCs, taken from culture after CMV antigen stimulation. The TCR comes from a human donor in good health (CMV status not recorded). Some clones in this sample may be carry-over from other donors' samples. The chain combines TRBV7-6 with TRBJ2-7; D is undetermined. The CDR3 DNA reads as TGTGCCAGCAGCTTAGCGGAAGGCTGCTACGAGCAGTACTTC. Translation gives CASSLAEGCYEQYF.